This entry lists 24 T cell receptor beta chains sequenced from one sample in a study of T cell changes during pregnancy in multiple sclerosis (dated by TCRdb to between 2019 and 2020). Libraries were built with the immunoSEQ multiplex PCR assay. TCRdb limited this immuneACCESS table to in-frame rearrangements with V and J called. A share of clones is missing; checked studies link under half to unresolved V genes, and the rest is unexplained. This sample gives about 70,000 clones in total; almost 95% of them show up just once. In total, the top ten clones hold just over 3% of the sample. This material consisted of CD8+ T cells from peripheral blood mononuclear cells, taken in the third trimester of pregnancy. The source is a female donor in good health, enrolled as a control in a pregnancy study.

The chain uses TRBV4-1 and TRBJ2-5, with D tentatively TRBD1 (5 bases). V was cut by 0 bases and J by 2 bases, with 13 bases left in between. Germline assignment: CDR1 MGHRA and CDR2 YSYEKL. The CDR3 runs 16 residues. For the CDR3, the DNA is TGCGCCAGCAGCCAAGATTCCCAGGGAAGTCAAGAGACCCAGTACTTC. Protein product: CASSQDSQGSQETQYF.

V gene TRBV15 combines with J gene TRBJ2-7, with D tentatively TRBD1 (5 bases). In germline, CDR1 is LNHNV, CDR2 YYDKDF (reference sequence). The CDR3 consists of 13 residues. Trimming shortened V by 3 bases and J by 6 bases, and 12 bases separated the two germline ends. The DNA for the CDR3 is TGTGCCACCAGCAGTAACAGGCAGTTCGAGCAGTACTTC. It encodes CATSSNRQFEQYF.

The chain recombines TRBV25-1 with TRBJ2-7; 9 bases match TRBD1. The germline V gene encodes CDR1 MGHDK and CDR2 SYGVNS. CDR3 length equals 17 residues. The trim removed 4 bases at V and 3 bases at J, leaving 13 bases unmatched. The CDR3 bases are TGTGCCAGCAGTGTACAGATGTCCGAGACAGGGGGCTACGAGCAGTACTTC. Amino acid sequence: CASSVQMSETGGYEQYF.

The chain combines TRBV5-6 with TRBJ2-2, with TRBD1 identical over 10 bases. Germline V lookup: CDR1 SGHDT, CDR2 YYEEEE. V shed 0 bases, J shed 7 bases, and the junction held 3 bases outside the gene matches. The length of the CDR3 is 15 residues. Here the CDR3 reads CASSLGQGAGGELFF. CDR3 sequence (DNA): TGTGCCAGCAGCTTGGGACAGGGGGCAGGCGGGGAGCTGTTTTTT.

The V call is TRBV4-3, the J call TRBJ2-1; possible D gene TRBD1, 5 bases. The CDR3 loop spans 13 amino acids. Germline V CDR1 and CDR2: LGHNA, YSLEER. The V end was cut by 0 bases, the J end by 8 bases, with 8 bases between. In DNA form, the CDR3 reads TGCGCCAGCAGCCAAGACAGGGTGGATGAGCAGTTCTTC. Protein sequence: CASSQDRVDEQFF.

V gene TRBV6-5 combines with J gene TRBJ2-3; the match to TRBD2 covers 9 bases. Trimming at V came to 6 bases and at J to 7 bases, leaving 11 bases not matched to a gene. There are 15 residues in the CDR3. CDR1 and CDR2 from the germline V gene are MNHEY and SVGAGI. The CDR3 loop reads CASSELSGGLNTQYF. DNA for the CDR3: TGTGCCAGCAGCGAACTAAGCGGGGGGCTAAATACGCAGTATTTT.

The gene calls are TRBV6-5 and TRBJ1-5; D not certain. The germline V and J ends were trimmed by 4 bases and 0 bases, with 13 bases remaining between them. Germline values: CDR1 MNHEY, CDR2 SVGAGI. This CDR3 has 16 amino acids. DNA of the CDR3: TGTGCCAGCAGTTCGGAGGGTGTTTATAGCAATCAGCCCCAGCATTTT. Protein product: CASSSEGVYSNQPQHF.

The V call is TRBV20-1, the J call TRBJ2-7, with D tentatively TRBD2 (5 bases). The germline gives CDR1 DFQATT, CDR2 SNEGSKA (reference sequence). CDR3 size: 10 residues. Trimming took off 4 bases at V and 11 bases at J, with 12 bases between the two ends. The CDR3 region has the DNA TGCAGTGCTACTCCGGGATCAGAGTACTTC. Its translation is CSATPGSEYF.

J is TRBJ1-1 and V is TRBV2; D gene uncertain. Per the germline V gene, CDR1 is SNHLY and CDR2 is FYNNEI. The CDR3 is made up of 12 amino acids. Trimming left V 6 bases short and J 3 bases short, with 8 bases between. The CDR3 DNA reads as TGTGCCAGCAGGGAACCTTACACTGAAGCTTTCTTT. This gives the protein CASREPYTEAFF.

This clone was counted between two and nine times. This chain joins TRBV10-3 and TRBJ2-3, with TRBD1 matching over 10 bases. Germline V lookup: CDR1 ENHRY, CDR2 SYGVKD. The CDR3 extends over 16 amino acids. Trimming at V came to 2 bases and at J to 3 bases, leaving 5 bases not matched to a gene. CDR3 bases: TGTGCCATCAGTGAGCCGCCGGGACAGGGGACAGATACGCAGTATTTT. Protein sequence: CAISEPPGQGTDTQYF.

The chain couples TRBV5-1 to TRBJ1-3, with TRBD1 identical over 8 bases. Germline V gene data show CDR1 as SGHRS and CDR2 as YFSETQ. There are 16 residues in the CDR3. Losses at the gene ends were 3 bases for V and 2 bases for J; bases not matched to a gene: 7. The CDR3 loop reads CASSSGQGAAGNTIYF. The CDR3 DNA follows: TGCGCCAGCAGCTCGGGTCAGGGGGCCGCTGGAAACACCATATATTTT.

On this clone: Other DNA sequences in the same sample also yield this CDR3. This sequence joins TRBV6-5 and TRBJ1-5; TRBD1 agrees at 9 bases. This CDR3 comprises 15 residues. The germline CDR1 and CDR2 sequences are MNHEY and SVGAGI. V dropped 2 bases and J dropped 1; count of bases not matched to a gene: 0. The CDR3 coding sequence is TGTGCCAGCAGTTACGGACAGGGGAGCAATCAGCCCCAGCATTTT. This gives the protein CASSYGQGSNQPQHF.

The chain links TRBV4-2 to TRBJ1-2, with D unclear. The CDR3 has 16 amino acids. The germline gives CDR1 LGHNA, CDR2 YNFKEQ. With 0 bases removed from V and 8 bases from J, the gap between germline ends came to 19 bases. CDR3 nucleotide sequence: TGTGCCAGCAGCCAAGACTTTAACGGCGGCCCTTGGGGCTACACCTTC. Translated: CASSQDFNGGPWGYTF.

V is TRBV7-6 and J is TRBJ2-7; 10 bases match TRBD1. The CDR3 contains 16 residues. The V and J ends lost 5 bases and 4 bases, in that order; junction bases with no gene match: 11. The germline CDR1 and CDR2 sequences are SGHVS and FNYEAQ. CDR3 in amino acids: CASSLSAGQGLYEQYF. The CDR3 DNA reads TGTGCCAGCAGCCTCTCCGCGGGACAGGGGCTTTACGAGCAGTACTTC.

The sample holds a few counts of this clone. This sequence joins TRBV4-2 and TRBJ1-5; D gene ambiguous. Per the germline V gene, CDR1 is LGHNA and CDR2 is YNFKEQ. Deletions cut 5 bases from V and 3 bases from J, with 11 bases between. This CDR3 contains 14 residues. The CDR3 DNA sequence: TGTGCCAGCAGCGATGGACTGCTCAATCAGCCCCAGCATTTT. Amino acids: CASSDGLLNQPQHF.

This clone was seen a single time. The rearrangement uses TRBV6-1 and TRBJ2-5; possible D gene TRBD1, 6 bases. CDR1 is MNHNS, CDR2 SASEGT, per germline. The CDR3 extends over 13 amino acids. V was trimmed by 11 bases and J by 4 bases, leaving 17 bases between them. The CDR3 loop is CAGGARGIETQYF. CDR3 nucleotides: TGTGCCGGGGGAGCGAGGGGGATAGAGACCCAGTACTTC.

V is TRBV7-9 and J is TRBJ2-2, with 7 bases fitting TRBD1. V shed 4 bases, J shed 2 bases, and the junction held 7 bases outside the gene matches. The germline CDR1 and CDR2 sequences are SEHNR and FQNEAQ (reference sequence). The CDR3 covers 16 residues. Here the CDR3 reads CASSSLDRDNTGELFF. The CDR3 nucleotides read TGTGCCAGCAGCTCATTAGACAGGGATAACACCGGGGAGCTGTTTTTT.

V usage is TRBV19 and J usage is TRBJ1-1, with D perhaps matching TRBD1 (5 bases). With 5 bases removed from V and 4 bases from J, the gap between germline ends came to 11 bases. There are 13 residues in the CDR3. The V gene's germline CDR1 is LNHDA and CDR2 SQIVND (reference sequence). The CDR3 coding sequence is TGTGCCAGTAGTGCAGGGAGGAGCACTGAAGCTTTCTTT. This gives the protein CASSAGRSTEAFF.

This clone showed up just a few times. The chain recombines TRBV27 with TRBJ1-1; 8 bases fit TRBD1. CDR3 length: 16 amino acids. After removal of 5 bases from V and 0 bases from J, the junction contained 8 bases not matched to a gene. CDR1 and CDR2 from the germline V gene are MNHEY and SMNVEV (reference sequence). The CDR3 spells CASSPRTGTVNTEAFF. CDR3 DNA sequence: TGTGCCAGCAGTCCCCGGACAGGGACTGTGAACACTGAAGCTTTCTTT.

By share, this clone counts as medium-sized. The chain joins TRBV4-3 to TRBJ2-6, with 8 nucleotides matching TRBD1. This CDR3 has 17 residues. The germline gives CDR1 LGHNA, CDR2 YSLEER. Losses at the gene ends were 0 bases for V and 0 bases for J; bases not matched to a gene: 1. This CDR3 is CASSQDTGGSGANVLTF. The DNA of the CDR3 is TGCGCCAGCAGCCAAGATACAGGGGGCTCTGGGGCCAACGTCCTGACTTTC.

This rearrangement joins TRBV27 to TRBJ1-5, with a possible D match to TRBD1 (5 bases). Trimming removed 2 bases from V and 2 bases from J, with 10 bases in between. The length of the CDR3 is 15 residues. CDR1 is MNHEY, CDR2 SMNVEV, per germline (reference sequence). DNA for the CDR3: TGTGCCAGCAGTTTAGGGGGGTATGGCAATCAGCCCCAGCATTTT. Amino acids: CASSLGGYGNQPQHF.

The V call is TRBV5-4, the J call TRBJ2-7; D is unresolved. V lost 3 bases to trimming and J lost 7 bases, with 11 bases between them. The CDR3 spans 12 residues. Germline values: CDR1 SGHNT, CDR2 YYREEE (reference sequence). CDR3 region: CASSSQPGEQYF. The CDR3 DNA follows: TGTGCCAGCAGCTCCCAACCGGGTGAGCAGTACTTC.

This clone appeared a few times. The rearrangement links TRBV7-2 to TRBJ1-1; 11 bases align to TRBD1. Germline trimming cut 5 bases from V and 7 bases from J; bases unmatched to any gene: 9. Germline CDR1 reads SGHTA; CDR2 reads FQGNSA. CDR3 length: 15 amino acids. The CDR3 loop is CASSLYRTGGGEAFF. The CDR3 DNA reads as TGTGCCAGCAGCCTGTATCGGACAGGGGGCGGTGAAGCTTTCTTT.

V is TRBV4-1 and J is TRBJ1-1, with D uncertain. The CDR3 loop spans 15 amino acids. V was pared by 0 bases and J by 1 base, with 9 bases between. The germline CDR1 and CDR2 sequences are MGHRA and YSYEKL. The CDR3 here is CASSQDTDPNTEAFF. Written as DNA, the CDR3 is TGCGCCAGCAGCCAAGATACAGACCCGAACACTGAAGCTTTCTTT.